This record concerns one T cell receptor beta chain sequence. This clonotype was seen at least ten times. Its antigen is unknown. Base qualities are not recorded, but no much larger clone differs from it by a single base. The TCR beta CDR3 regions were amplified from the RNA transcripts. The TCR CDR3 was subjected to a first round of RT-PCR using the HTBI primer set and the Qiagen OneStep RT-PCR kit. A second multiplex PCR round built the libraries, followed by size selection and purification. Libraries were sequenced paired-end with 100 bp reads on an Illumina HiSeq2000. In the paper's pipeline: SOAPnuke was used to process the raw data, throwing out any read that contained adapters or uncalled bases, had a mean Phred below 15, or lacked an exact constant-primer or identifier match. COPE v1.2.5 was used to merge high-quality paired reads, and clonotypes were defined as unique nucleotide sequences. Clonotypes were aligned to IMGT TRBV, TRBD and TRBJ reference segments using MiTCR v1.1. Only V-J combinations with frequency above 0.0001, covering about 99% of repertoires, were analysed. The TCS score was defined as the ratio of F50 (clonal expansion) to E x V (chaos), calculated using BLOSUM62-based TCRdist between CDR3 peptides within each V-J. Welch's t-statistics and random forest reduced around 520 V-J features to roughly 13, which were used in a naive Bayes classifier (R e1071). The public reads were reprocessed in TCRdb via fastp at Q25 and MiXCR, keeping in-frame beta chains. Rows are unified per CDR3 protein, each entry keeping the most common DNA and genes. The V and J calls here are based on TCRdb, not the publication. Across this sample there are about 250,000 distinct CDR3 sequences, with approximately 23% seen only once. The top ten constitute about 40% of the sample.

Ophthalmopathy patients had moderately to severely active disease, with a Clinical Activity Score of 3 or more, a NOSPECS grade of 4 or more, and a disease duration of less than 3 months. Any patient with an uncontrolled infection, another autoimmune disease, pregnancy or lactation was excluded. Diagnoses were established on the basis of clinical symptoms, serum thyroxine and TRAb, thyroid ultrasound, and orbital computed tomography. PBMCs were separated from under 12 ml of fresh peripheral blood using Ficoll-Paque density gradient centrifugation. Trizol reagent was used to extract total RNA, and RNA quality was then checked on an Agilent 2100 Bioanalyzer. This entry belongs to a study of T cells in Graves' hyperthyroidism and ophthalmopathy (dated by TCRdb to between 2018 and 2021). Broadly, across the study: Peripheral blood samples were taken at initial diagnosis, before any treatment was given. A discovery cohort of roughly 100 patients, about 44 with Graves' ophthalmopathy and 57 with stable Graves' hyperthyroidism, was used to find distinguishing TCR V-J signatures. An independent validation cohort of under 20 hyperthyroidism patients and 17 patients who later progressed to ophthalmopathy tested prospective prediction of ophthalmopathy. The 100 discovery patients were randomly split 7:3 into training and test sets. The study also compared thyroid tissue and blood T-cell repertoires from 6 or 7 Graves' hyperthyroidism patients. After blood sampling, hyperthyroidism patients were treated with methimazole at a starting dose of 30 mg daily, and ophthalmopathy patients were treated with high-dose intravenous methylprednisolone. According to the paper, TCR Vbeta CDR3 sequencing was carried out on over 130 peripheral blood samples, which came from 40 to 45 ophthalmopathy, around 75 hyperthyroidism and around 17 progressor patients. Study-wide findings and limitations: Ophthalmopathy was separated from stable hyperthyroidism by a 13 V-J signature model, with around 90% sensitivity and roughly 84% specificity obtained in cross-validation and 80%/75% obtained in testing. In validation, progression to ophthalmopathy was predicted by the model with about 70% sensitivity and 72.22% specificity, a median of approximately 6.5 months before onset. Most expanded thyroid clonotypes (frequency above 0.001) were also detected in blood, a finding suggesting that blood repertoires may reflect thyroid immune responses. No statistical method was used to fix the sample size in advance, and group allocation was not hidden from the investigators.

The receptor was isolated from a woman in her thirties or forties with Graves' ophthalmopathy. The sample was blood.

This receptor has the CDR3 CASSHHLDGQGELFF. The sequence in DNA is TGTGCCAGCAGCCATCATCTGGACGGACAAGGGGAGCTGTTTTTT. This sequence uses TRBV7-9 and TRBJ2-2; the D segment could be TRBD1, given 5 matching bases. At the junction V is shortened by 5 bases and J by 8 bases, with 18 bases in between. The CDR3 holds 15 amino acids from the cysteine to the phenylalanine. Here the CDR3 DNA is all that survives: 45 bases in frame from base 1. CDR1 and CDR2 (SEHNR, FQNEAQ) derive from the germline V gene (reference sequence).